Below, 18 T cell receptor beta chains from the same sample are listed, as sequenced in a study of cytomegalovirus exposure and HLA in healthy donors. PCR amplification relied on 60 Vbeta primers (plus 13 Jbeta primers). Produced via immunoSEQ multiplex PCR; TCRdb's table is partial and in-frame only. The table records about 110,000 clones, 65% to 85% of them present only once. The sequencing input was PBMCs. These receptors originate from a man aged 45-60 years in good health and CMV-seronegative.

This clone appeared a few times. This chain links TRBV7-3 with TRBJ2-3, with a tentative D call TRBD2 (5 bases). Germline loops: CDR1 SGHTA, CDR2 FQGTGA. The CDR3 runs 14 residues. Trimming shortened V by 5 bases and J by 5 bases, and 14 bases separated the two germline ends. CDR3 residues: CASSPRGWQDTQYF. CDR3 in DNA: TGTGCCAGCAGCCCCAGAGGGTGGCAAGATACGCAGTATTTT.

The rearrangement links TRBV29-1 to TRBJ1-2; 10 positions match TRBD1. The trim removed 1 base at V and 7 bases at J, leaving 6 bases unmatched. The CDR3 length is 14 residues. Germline V gene data show CDR1 as SQVTM and CDR2 as ANQGSEA. The CDR3 DNA follows: TGCAGCGTTGAAGGGCAAGACAGGGGGCTTGGCTACACCTTC. It codes for CSVEGQDRGLGYTF.

This CDR3 reads CAWSVTSSLRPDTQYF. The CDR3 bases are TGTGCCTGGAGTGTAACTAGCAGCTTACGTCCAGATACGCAGTATTTT. V and J are TRBV30 and TRBJ2-3, with D tentatively TRBD2 (6 bases). With 0 bases removed from V and 4 bases from J, the gap between germline ends came to 17 bases. Per the germline V gene, CDR1 is GTSNPN and CDR2 is SVGIG (reference sequence). The CDR3 loop spans 16 amino acids.

This chain links TRBV19 with TRBJ2-1; TRBD2 is a possible D gene (6 bases). This CDR3 region has 13 residues. Trimming took off 5 bases at V and 14 bases at J, with 19 bases between the two ends. Per germline, CDR1 LNHDA and CDR2 SQIVND (reference sequence). The CDR3 nucleotides are TGTGCCAGTAGTTCGAGCGCGGGGACTCCGGAGTTCTTC. It translates to CASSSSAGTPEFF.

This clone was recorded only once. The chain employs TRBV30 and TRBJ1-2; no firm D call. The CDR3 is made up of 12 amino acids. Trimming shortened V by 4 bases and J by 5 bases, and 11 bases separated the two germline ends. Per germline, CDR1 GTSNPN and CDR2 SVGIG (reference sequence). This chain's CDR3 is CAWTPIGYGYTF. The CDR3 DNA sequence: TGTGCCTGGACCCCGATCGGTTATGGCTACACCTTC. Variable domain in full (rest from reference TRBV30 and TRBJ1-2): SQTIHQWPATLVQPVGSPLSLECTVEGTSNPNLYWYRQAAGRGLQLLFYSVGIGQISSEVPQNLSASRPQDRQFILSSKKLLLSDSGFYLCAWTPIGYGYTFGSGTRLTVV.

This clone was seen a handful of times. The chain combines TRBV7-8 with TRBJ2-1, with TRBD2 matching over 7 bases. This CDR3 spans 16 amino acids. V trimming: 3 bases; J trimming: 3 bases; junction bases outside the gene matches: 8. The germline gives CDR1 SGHVS, CDR2 FQNEAQ. CDR3 protein: CASSFAGERGYNEQFF. The DNA for the CDR3 is TGTGCCAGCAGCTTTGCGGGGGAACGGGGCTACAATGAGCAGTTCTTC.

This rearrangement joins TRBV19 to TRBJ1-1; D unresolved. Germline V gene lookup returns CDR1 LNHDA and CDR2 SQIVND (reference sequence). The CDR3 length is 15 residues. Trimming cost V 8 bases and J 0 bases, with 16 bases left between them. The CDR3 nucleotides read TGTGCCAGTCTTCCCGAGACGGGGTTGAACACTGAAGCTTTCTTT. It yields the protein CASLPETGLNTEAFF.

V usage is TRBV6-5 and J usage is TRBJ1-2, with 7 bases identical to TRBD1. Germline-derived CDR1 and CDR2 are MNHEY and SVGAGI. CDR3 length equals 14 residues. Germline trimming cut 7 bases from V and 2 bases from J; bases unmatched to any gene: 7. In DNA form, the CDR3 reads TGTGCCAGCACCGACAGGGCCTCGAACTATGGCTACACCTTC. Its translation is CASTDRASNYGYTF.

This clone was detected only once. This rearrangement joins TRBV7-9 to TRBJ2-1; D may be TRBD1 (5 bases). The V end was cut by 5 bases, the J end by 7 bases, with 15 bases between. CDR3 length: 14 amino acids. Germline V gives CDR1 SEHNR, CDR2 FQNEAQ (reference sequence). The CDR3 DNA reads as TGTGCCAGCAGCCCCGCGGCAGGGTCTAATGAGCAGTTCTTC. Its translation: CASSPAAGSNEQFF.

This clone has only a few counts. The rearrangement links TRBV11-2 to TRBJ2-1; D is ambiguous. The CDR3 contains 14 residues. CDR1 is SGHAT, CDR2 FQNNGV, per germline. Trimming removed 1 base from V and 6 bases from J, with 10 bases in between. In DNA, the CDR3 is TGTGCCAGCAGCTTAGCTCTCCCCGGCAATGAGCAGTTCTTC. This translates into CASSLALPGNEQFF.

This sequence joins TRBV7-9 and TRBJ2-5; tentatively, D is TRBD1 (6 bases). Germline V gene data show CDR1 as SEHNR and CDR2 as FQNEAQ (reference sequence). The ends were cut back, 6 bases at V and 1 base at J, with 9 bases in the middle. The CDR3 is 13 residues long. The CDR3 spells CASSRDTQETQYF. The CDR3 DNA sequence: TGTGCCAGCAGTCGGGACACCCAAGAGACCCAGTACTTC. The complete variable domain, with remaining parts taken from reference TRBV7-9 and TRBJ2-5, reads DTGVSQNPRHKITKRGQNVTFRCDPISEHNRLYWYRQTLGQGPEFLTYFQNEAQLEKSRLLSDRFSAERPKGSFSTLEIQRTEQGDSAMYLCASSRDTQETQYFGPGTRLLVL.

This clone was picked up one time. The chain recombines TRBV5-5 with TRBJ1-2; 8 bases match TRBD1. V was clipped by 3 bases and J by 8 bases; unmatched bases: 6. The CDR3 spans 13 residues. Germline V gene data show CDR1 as SGHKS and CDR2 as YYEKEE (reference sequence). The CDR3 region has the DNA TGTGCCAGCAGCTCGGACAGGGATTACGGCTACACCTTC. It encodes CASSSDRDYGYTF.

CDR3 residues: CASDRDYSNQPQHF. CDR3 coding DNA: TGTGCCAGTGACAGGGATTATAGCAATCAGCCCCAGCATTTT. The chain joins TRBV19 to TRBJ1-5; 7 bases match TRBD1. J lost 0 bases, V lost 8 bases, and 4 bases had no gene match. CDR1 LNHDA and CDR2 SQIVND come from the germline V gene (reference sequence). This CDR3 comprises 14 residues. Variable domain in full (rest from reference TRBV19 and TRBJ1-5): DGGITQSPKYLFRKEGQNVTLSCEQNLNHDAMYWYRQDPGQGLRLIYYSQIVNDFQKGDIAEGYSVSREKKESFPLTVTSAQKNPTAFYLCASDRDYSNQPQHFGDGTRLSIL.

This clone has a handful of counts. The chain has TRBV11-3 and TRBJ2-1; D may be TRBD2 (5 bases). The CDR3 loop spans 14 amino acids. Trimming took off 0 bases at V and 14 bases at J, with 17 bases between the two ends. CDR1 and CDR2 from the germline V gene are SGHNT and YENEEA. This chain's CDR3 is CASSLDHLTGKKFF. In nucleotides, the CDR3 is TGTGCCAGCAGCTTAGATCATCTTACGGGGAAGAAGTTCTTC. Filled out from reference TRBV11-3 and TRBJ2-1, the complete variable domain reads EAGVVQSPRYKIIEKKQPVAFWCNPISGHNTLYWYLQNLGQGPELLIRYENEEAVDDSQLPKDRFSAERLKGVDSTLKIQPAELGDSAVYLCASSLDHLTGKKFFGPGTRLTVL.

This chain links TRBV6-6 with TRBJ2-2, with TRBD2 matching 10 bases. The V gene end was trimmed by 4 bases and the J gene end by 3 bases; junction bases not matched to a gene: 2. CDR1 is MNHNY, CDR2 SVGAGI, per germline (reference sequence). The CDR3 is made up of 15 amino acids. The CDR3 spells CASSFSGGDTGELFF. DNA of the CDR3: TGTGCCAGCAGTTTCAGCGGGGGGGACACCGGGGAGCTGTTTTTT.

The chain recombines TRBV11-2 with TRBJ2-1; TRBD2 matches at 9 bases. Germline V gene lookup returns CDR1 SGHAT and CDR2 FQNNGV. Trimming cost V 8 bases and J 3 bases; bases outside gene matches: 8. The CDR3 length is 15 residues. CDR3 sequence reads: CASRFPSGIYNEQFF. The CDR3 DNA follows: TGTGCCAGCCGATTCCCTAGCGGGATCTACAATGAGCAGTTCTTC.

The V gene is TRBV6-1, the J gene TRBJ1-5; no definite D call. The CDR3 totals 15 residues. The germline CDR1 and CDR2 sequences are MNHNS and SASEGT. With 11 bases removed from V and 2 bases from J, the gap between germline ends came to 19 bases. The CDR3 is CADTVGVEGNQPQHF. For the CDR3, the DNA is TGTGCCGACACGGTCGGGGTTGAGGGCAATCAGCCCCAGCATTTT.

The sample holds a few counts of this clone. The chain recombines TRBV15 with TRBJ2-7; 8 nucleotides match TRBD1. V lost 5 bases to trimming and J lost 0 bases; unmatched junction nucleotides: 3. CDR3 size: 14 residues. Germline values: CDR1 LNHNV, CDR2 YYDKDF (reference sequence). CDR3 amino acids: CATSPRGPSYEQYF. CDR3 coding DNA: TGTGCCACCAGCCCCAGGGGGCCCTCCTACGAGCAGTACTTC. Looking up the rest from reference TRBV15 and TRBJ2-7 gives the full variable domain: DAMVIQNPRYQVTQFGKPVTLSCSQTLNHNVMYWYQQKSSQAPKLLFHYYDKDFNNEADTPDNFQSRRPNTSFCFLDIRSPGLGDTAMYLCATSPRGPSYEQYFGPGTRLTVT.